This TCR beta chain was sequenced in a study of beta chain features in type 1 diabetes. Points from the study as a whole: Naive, central memory and regulatory TCRB repertoires appeared more similar among patients than healthy donors. Shorter TCRB CDR3s, moderately but significantly so, were found in Type 1 diabetes patients in all four CD4+ subsets.

Turning to this clone: Its antigen is unidentified.

Expressed TCRB transcripts were sequenced, since all the RNA that had been isolated was reverse transcribed. Method: immunoSEQ multiplex PCR; TCRdb's copy keeps in-frame clones and lacks some. The table lists 100,000 to 150,000 clones, 16% of them singletons. The trim removed 3 bases at V and 5 bases at J, leaving 5 bases unmatched. The CDR3 spans 15 residues. Germline V CDR1 and CDR2: GTSNPN, SVGIG (reference sequence). The sequencing sample was made of central memory CD4+ T cells from blood. This receptor was identified in a man aged 25-40 years with type 1 diabetes. The chain uses TRBV30 and TRBJ1-6; 9 bases are a match to TRBD1. CDR3 bases: TGTGCCTGGAGGAGCTGGACAGGGGATAATTCACCCCTCCACTTT. It is translated as CAWRSWTGDNSPLHF. Full variable domain (rest looked up from reference TRBV30 and TRBJ1-6): SQTIHQWPATLVQPVGSPLSLECTVEGTSNPNLYWYRQAAGRGLQLLFYSVGIGQISSEVPQNLSASRPQDRQFILSSKKLLLSDSGFYLCAWRSWTGDNSPLHFGNGTRLTVT.